Listed below are T cell receptor beta chains from one sample, sequenced in a study of shared clonotypes between healthy human individuals. Sequenced by immunoSEQ multiplex PCR; TCRdb stores in-frame clones only, minus some. The sample shows hundreds of thousands of clones, roughly 70% of them seen only once. The sample consisted of memory CD4+ T cells sorted from blood. The receptor source for this set is a woman younger than 45 in good health. Each CDR3 is given with its conserved first and last residue. A D gene is named only where the DNA matches it firmly. Expanded clones get a size class; other rows say once, few or many, or leave the size out.

size	V	J	D	CDR3	DNA
-	TRBV6-5	TRBJ1-1	-	CASSPDSYTEAFF	TGTGCCAGCAGTCCAGACAGTTACACTGAAGCTTTCTTT
-	TRBV18	TRBJ2-1	TRBD2	CASSLGLHYNEQFF	TGTGCCAGCTCTCTGGGACTACATTACAATGAGCAGTTCTTC
few	TRBV9	TRBJ1-2	-	CASSVEAGAVGYTF	TGTGCCAGCAGCGTAGAGGCAGGGGCGGTTGGCTACACCTTC
few	TRBV5-1	TRBJ2-2	-	CASSLGDRDTGELFF	TGCGCCAGCAGCTTGGGGGATCGGGACACCGGGGAGCTGTTTTTT
-	TRBV19	TRBJ1-2	-	CASSTHLLGRVNYGYTF	TGTGCCAGTAGTACCCACCTCCTTGGACGGGTTAACTATGGCTACACCTTC
few	TRBV5-6	TRBJ1-2	-	CASSLGTALYGYTF	TGTGCCAGCAGCTTGGGGACCGCCCTCTATGGCTACACCTTC
-	TRBV19	TRBJ1-3	TRBD1	CASLVTGAGNTIYF	TGTGCCAGCCTCGTGACAGGGGCTGGAAACACCATATATTTT
-	TRBV25-1	TRBJ2-7	TRBD2	CASSDLLAGGSYEQYF	TGTGCCAGCAGTGACCTACTAGCGGGAGGTTCCTACGAGCAGTACTTC
-	TRBV6-1	TRBJ1-1	-	CASILKAGYTEAFF	TGTGCCAGCATCCTTAAAGCAGGGTACACTGAAGCTTTCTTT
-	TRBV7-9	TRBJ2-3	-	CASSSTSRTKGVSDTQYF	TGTGCCAGCAGCTCAACCTCCCGAACCAAGGGAGTTTCAGATACGCAGTATTTT
-	TRBV29-1	TRBJ1-2	-	CSVIVGVTSFYGYTF	TGCAGCGTTATAGTAGGGGTTACTTCTTTCTATGGCTACACCTTC
-	TRBV7-2	TRBJ1-5	TRBD1	CASGNPRGGIYSNQPQHF	TGTGCCAGCGGAAACCCCAGGGGGGGAATCTATAGCAATCAGCCCCAGCATTTT
few	TRBV7-6	TRBJ2-1	-	CASSSGAGDTSYNEQFF	TGTGCCAGCAGCTCCGGCGCCGGGGACACCTCCTACAATGAGCAGTTCTTC
few	TRBV4-2	TRBJ2-3	-	CASSPRLADTQYF	TGTGCCAGCAGCCCCCGACTAGCAGATACGCAGTATTTT
many	TRBV7-6	TRBJ2-6	-	CASSLGVDSGANVLTF	TGTGCCAGCAGCTTGGGTGTGGACTCTGGGGCCAACGTCCTGACTTTC
-	TRBV6-1	TRBJ2-7	-	CASSELAEQYF	TGTGCCAGCAGTGAATTGGCCGAGCAGTACTTC
-	TRBV28	TRBJ2-1	TRBD1	CASSTTGVGNNEQFF	TGTGCCAGCAGTACAACAGGGGTAGGCAACAATGAGCAGTTCTTC
-	TRBV5-1	TRBJ1-4	TRBD1	CASSWEGAKKLFF	TGCGCCAGCAGCTGGGAGGGGGCGAAAAAACTGTTTTTT
-	TRBV19	TRBJ2-1	TRBD2	CASSIGGGKAGGPHEQFF	TGTGCCAGTAGTATAGGCGGGGGAAAAGCGGGAGGGCCCCATGAGCAGTTCTTC
few	TRBV2	TRBJ1-2	-	CASRQPEPYGYTF	TGTGCCAGCAGACAACCGGAACCCTATGGCTACACCTTC
-	TRBV5-1	TRBJ1-1	-	CASSLNEGMNTEAFF	TGCGCCAGCAGCTTGAACGAGGGAATGAACACTGAAGCTTTCTTT
-	TRBV4-2	TRBJ2-7	-	CASSQRSTGSYEQYF	TGTGCCAGCAGCCAAAGGTCCACAGGGTCCTACGAGCAGTACTTC
-	TRBV6-6	TRBJ2-1	TRBD2	CASSPTSGRGGEQFF	TGTGCCAGCAGCCCGACTAGCGGGAGGGGCGGTGAGCAGTTCTTC
-	TRBV28	TRBJ1-3	-	CASSPLPGNTIYF	TGTGCCAGCAGCCCCCTCCCTGGAAACACCATATATTTT
once	TRBV5-1	TRBJ2-1	-	CASSLGQPTNEQFF	TGCGCCAGCAGCTTGGGACAACCAACAAATGAGCAGTTCTTC
-	TRBV2	TRBJ2-7	-	CATLGRKITSSYEQYF	TGTGCCACCCTAGGACGGAAGATCACGTCGTCCTACGAGCAGTACTTC
-	TRBV28	TRBJ1-3	-	CASSLDLALGSGNTIYF	TGTGCCAGCAGTTTGGATCTGGCCCTGGGATCTGGAAACACCATATATTTT
-	TRBV15	TRBJ2-7	TRBD2	CATSRDRAGEEQYF	TGTGCCACCAGCAGAGATAGGGCGGGAGAGGAGCAGTACTTC
-	TRBV4-2	TRBJ2-3	-	CASSQDWRASTDTQYF	TGTGCCAGCAGCCAAGATTGGCGGGCCAGCACAGATACGCAGTATTTT
many	TRBV2	TRBJ2-7	TRBD2	CASSALSRGGHEQYF	TGTGCCAGCAGCGCCCTTTCTCGGGGGGGCCACGAGCAGTACTTC
-	TRBV6-6	TRBJ1-1	-	CASSYARPGATEAFF	TGTGCCAGCAGTTACGCCCGCCCCGGTGCCACTGAAGCTTTCTTT
-	TRBV5-8	TRBJ2-2	-	CANRGRASADTGELFF	TGTGCCAATCGGGGTCGGGCTTCGGCGGACACCGGGGAGCTGTTTTTT
-	TRBV19	TRBJ2-1	-	CASSIKATRDEQFF	TGTGCCAGTAGTATAAAAGCCACGCGCGATGAGCAGTTCTTC
-	TRBV7-8	TRBJ2-7	-	CASSRLLSGSSYEQYF	TGTGCCAGCAGCCGACTTCTGAGCGGCAGCTCCTACGAGCAGTACTTC
-	TRBV28	TRBJ2-6	-	CASSWGPQLNPGANVLTF	TGTGCCAGCAGTTGGGGGCCTCAGTTGAACCCTGGGGCCAACGTCCTGACTTTC
-	TRBV7-9	TRBJ1-2	-	CASSLERGPGSYGYTF	TGTGCCAGCAGCTTAGAAAGGGGCCCGGGGAGCTATGGCTACACCTTC
-	TRBV29-1	TRBJ2-5	TRBD2	CSGNRGGETQYF	TGCAGCGGTAATCGGGGGGGAGAGACCCAGTACTTC
-	TRBV28	TRBJ1-5	-	CASSSGGQPQHF	TGTGCCAGCAGTTCGGGTGGTCAGCCCCAGCATTTT
-	TRBV25-1	TRBJ1-3	-	CASSVSRGVTGNTIYF	TGTGCCAGCAGTGTGTCCCGGGGAGTTACTGGAAACACCATATATTTT
-	TRBV5-1	TRBJ2-6	-	CASSLVGAGANVLTF	TGCGCCAGCAGCTTGGTGGGGGCTGGGGCCAACGTCCTGACTTTC